These 17 T cell receptor beta chains came from one sample sequenced in a study of spatial heterogeneity in lung cancer. Time point indicated: sample taken at primary tumor resection. Sequencing was performed on whole RNA extracted from tumor and nontumor lung tissue, or from frozen PBMC, and the material was left unsorted. A single record per CDR3 protein comes from TCRdb applying MiXCR to the 5' RACE reads. The data show approximately 40,000 distinct CDR3 sequences, with 5.2% seen just once and more than 20% held by the top ten. The sample was PBMCs, taken at surgery. These TCRs come from a female donor with early-stage non-small cell lung cancer.

In this sample, this clonotype turned up many times. The J gene is TRBJ2-1, the V gene TRBV11-1; 11 bases agree with TRBD1. Losses at the gene ends were 5 bases for V and 3 bases for J; bases not matched to a gene: 6. The CDR3 length is 16 residues. Germline V gene sequence: CDR1 SGHAT, CDR2 FQDESV (reference sequence). The CDR3 DNA sequence: TGTGCCAGCAGCCCGCAGGGACAGGGGGGCTACAATGAGCAGTTCTTC. This encodes CASSPQGQGGYNEQFF.

This clonotype was recorded many times. The chain carries TRBV12-3 or TRBV12-4 and TRBJ2-4, with unresolved D. The CDR3 contains 15 residues. Trimming removed 6 bases at V and 0 bases at J, with 12 bases between. CDR3 amino acids: CASRGLQLAKNIQYF. In DNA form, the CDR3 reads TGTGCCAGCAGAGGTTTACAGCTAGCCAAAAACATTCAGTACTTC.

This clonotype occurred many times. J is TRBJ1-1 and V is TRBV30; a possible D gene is TRBD1 (5 bases). The CDR3 spans 12 residues. The V end lost 5 bases, the J end lost 8 bases, and 15 bases lay between the germline ends. From germline, CDR1 is GTSNPN and CDR2 SVGIG (reference sequence). DNA of the CDR3: TGTGCCTGGGGGGGGAGAGGAGGAGAAGCTTTCTTT. It translates to CAWGGRGGEAFF.

This clonotype appeared many times. This sequence joins TRBV3-1 and TRBJ1-1, with 8 bases lining up with TRBD1. This CDR3 comprises 12 residues. The V gene's germline CDR1 is LGHDT and CDR2 YNNKEL (reference sequence). The trim removed 4 bases at V and 11 bases at J, leaving 6 bases unmatched. CDR3 in amino acids: CASSPRQGQAFF. For the CDR3, the DNA is TGTGCCAGCAGCCCAAGACAGGGGCAGGCTTTCTTT.

Only a few counts were recorded for this clonotype. The chain couples TRBV10-3 to TRBJ1-5, with 8 bases identical to TRBD1. The CDR3 sequence is 15 residues long. The V and J ends lost 3 bases and 3 bases, in that order; junction bases with no gene match: 4. The germline V gene has CDR1 ENHRY and CDR2 SYGVKD. The CDR3 reads CAISEGQGFNQPQHF. The DNA of the CDR3 is TGTGCCATCAGTGAAGGACAGGGCTTCAATCAGCCCCAGCATTTT.

This clonotype appeared many times. The chain uses TRBV5-8 and TRBJ2-1; no clear D gene. Trimming pared 1 base from V and 0 bases from J, leaving 11 bases between. The CDR3 spans 16 residues. The V gene's germline CDR1 is SGHTS and CDR2 YDEGEE. The DNA of the CDR3 is TGTGCCAGCAGCTTGAGGCTGGCGCTCTCCTACAATGAGCAGTTCTTC. Protein product: CASSLRLALSYNEQFF.

In its sample, this clonotype was seen many times. The V and J genes are TRBV12-3 or TRBV12-4 and TRBJ2-7; 9 bases match TRBD1. Unmatched junction bases numbered 3, after V lost 9 bases and J lost 3 bases. The CDR3 is 12 amino acids. The CDR3 here is CASRDRVYEQYF. The CDR3 bases are TGTGCCAGTCGGGACAGGGTCTACGAGCAGTACTTC.

The chain has TRBV7-3 and TRBJ1-2; weak D call: TRBD1 (6 bases). Looked up from germline, CDR1 is SGHTA and CDR2 is FQGTGA. The CDR3 consists of 13 residues. V was shortened by 3 bases and J by 6 bases, with 11 bases between the two germline ends. CDR3 in DNA: TGTGCCAGCAGCTTCCAGACAGGAAATGGCTACACCTTC. Translated, it gives CASSFQTGNGYTF.

Only a few counts were recorded for this clonotype. The chain employs TRBV19 and TRBJ1-5; D might be TRBD1 (5 bases). The CDR3 consists of 14 residues. The germline gives CDR1 LNHDA, CDR2 SQIVND (reference sequence). With 5 bases removed from V and 4 bases from J, the gap between germline ends came to 12 bases. Here the CDR3 reads CASSPSGTNQPQHF. In nucleotides, the CDR3 is TGTGCCAGTAGTCCCTCAGGGACTAATCAGCCCCAGCATTTT.

There are a few counts of this clonotype. The DNA for the CDR3 is TGTGCCAGCAGTATGGGACAATCGAACACTGAAGCTTTCTTT. It translates to CASSMGQSNTEAFF. The chain carries TRBV2 and TRBJ1-1; tentatively, D is TRBD1 (6 bases). V was trimmed by 5 bases and J by 1 base, leaving 11 bases between them. Per the germline V gene, CDR1 is SNHLY and CDR2 is FYNNEI. The CDR3 is made up of 14 amino acids.

This clonotype was seen repeatedly, ten times or more. This chain connects TRBV5-1 to TRBJ2-3; D not resolved. Per germline, CDR1 SGHRS and CDR2 YFSETQ. The ends were cut back, 3 bases at V and 0 bases at J, with 8 bases in the middle. The CDR3 runs 14 residues. The CDR3 protein is CASSSISSTDTQYF. The DNA for the CDR3 is TGCGCCAGCAGCTCGATCTCTAGCACAGATACGCAGTATTTT.

The V call is TRBV29-1, the J call TRBJ2-5, with TRBD1 matching 7 bases. V lost 6 bases to trimming and J lost 0 bases; unmatched junction nucleotides: 1. Looked up from germline, CDR1 is SQVTM and CDR2 is ANQGSEA. This CDR3 is built from 12 residues. Here the CDR3 reads CSVDRNQETQYF. In DNA form, the CDR3 reads TGCAGCGTGGACAGGAACCAAGAGACCCAGTACTTC.

The gene calls are TRBV27 and TRBJ1-2; no firm D call. CDR1 and CDR2 (germline): MNHEY, SMNVEV (reference sequence). CDR3 length: 13 residues. V was cut by 5 bases and J by 4 bases, with 11 bases left in between. The DNA of the CDR3 is TGTGCCAGCAGTCGCTGGGCAGGCTATGGCTACACCTTC. Amino acid sequence: CASSRWAGYGYTF.

The V and J genes are TRBV7-9 and TRBJ1-5; D not resolved. The CDR3 loop spans 12 amino acids. Deletions cut 1 base from V and 5 bases from J, with 3 bases between. Germline V gene lookup returns CDR1 SEHNR and CDR2 FQNEAQ (reference sequence). The CDR3 reads CASSLGHQPQHF. The CDR3 DNA sequence: TGTGCCAGCAGCTTAGGGCATCAGCCCCAGCATTTT.

This clonotype was found many times. J is TRBJ2-3 and V is TRBV19; 10 bases match TRBD2. V dropped 2 bases and J dropped 1; count of bases not matched to a gene: 3. The CDR3 contains 16 residues. Germline loops: CDR1 LNHDA, CDR2 SQIVND (reference sequence). The CDR3 is CASSIRLAGGTDTQYF. CDR3 nucleotide sequence: TGTGCCAGTAGTATAAGGCTAGCGGGGGGCACAGATACGCAGTATTTT.

Ten or more counts support this clonotype. The V gene is TRBV29-1, the J gene TRBJ2-7; 7 bases are shared with TRBD1. V was clipped by 6 bases and J by 6 bases; unmatched bases: 8. This CDR3 has 12 amino acids. The germline gives CDR1 SQVTM, CDR2 ANQGSEA. This CDR3 is CSVETGLGEQYF. Here the CDR3 DNA reads TGCAGCGTAGAGACAGGGCTCGGCGAGCAGTACTTC.

This clonotype was observed at least ten times. The junction departs from the called germline gene at one end, perhaps through a read error. The chain joins TRBV10-3 to TRBJ2-1, with 7 bases identical to TRBD1. This CDR3 has 11 residues. CDR1 and CDR2 from the germline V gene are ENHRY and SYGVKD. The CDR3 coding sequence is TGTGCCATCAGCGCAGACAGGGAGCCGTTCTTC. Amino acid sequence: CAISADREPFF.